Many counts were recorded for the clone carrying this TCR beta chain. The authors sequenced patients whose flow cytometry had shown CD8+CD57+ cell expansion. This sample was included in a study of CD8+CD57+ T cells in acquired aplastic anemia. This CDR3 comprises 13 residues. Germline assignment: CDR1 LNHDA and CDR2 SQIVND (reference sequence). V lost 4 bases to trimming and J lost 4 bases; unmatched junction nucleotides: 3. TCR beta VDJ and CDR3 profiles were obtained from a genomic DNA template. TCRdb re-called the reads through MiXCR, storing one row per CDR3 protein. Found here are roughly 500,000 distinct CDR3 sequences, around 30% of them singletons; the top ten hold 0.82%.

This chain connects TRBV19 to TRBJ1-2; 7 nucleotides align to TRBD1. Sequencing used sorted CD4+, CD8+, or CD8+CD57+ T cells (not recorded which) from PBMCs. The clonotype was recovered from a human donor with aplastic anemia. In DNA form, the CDR3 reads TGTGCCAGTAGTACCCGGGACAGCTATGGCTACACCTTC. Its translation is CASSTRDSYGYTF.